This entry is about one T cell receptor beta chain. The data belong to a study of control samples from healthy donors and cancer patients. Trimming removed 4 bases at V and 1 base at J, with 13 bases between. Germline assignment: CDR1 SGHRS and CDR2 YFSETQ. CDR3 size: 15 residues. Libraries were prepared by immunoSEQ multiplex PCR; TCRdb keeps only in-frame clonotypes and omits some of them. The table lists about 80,000 clones, around nine tenths of them singletons. Sequenced input: blood. The V call is TRBV5-1, the J call TRBJ2-3; the D gene is possibly TRBD1 (5 bases). The TCR sequence derives from a man aged 50 to 60 in good health. CDR3 in DNA: TGCGCCAGCAGCGCTACCGCGACAGGCACAGATACGCAGTATTTT. Amino acid sequence: CASSATATGTDTQYF.